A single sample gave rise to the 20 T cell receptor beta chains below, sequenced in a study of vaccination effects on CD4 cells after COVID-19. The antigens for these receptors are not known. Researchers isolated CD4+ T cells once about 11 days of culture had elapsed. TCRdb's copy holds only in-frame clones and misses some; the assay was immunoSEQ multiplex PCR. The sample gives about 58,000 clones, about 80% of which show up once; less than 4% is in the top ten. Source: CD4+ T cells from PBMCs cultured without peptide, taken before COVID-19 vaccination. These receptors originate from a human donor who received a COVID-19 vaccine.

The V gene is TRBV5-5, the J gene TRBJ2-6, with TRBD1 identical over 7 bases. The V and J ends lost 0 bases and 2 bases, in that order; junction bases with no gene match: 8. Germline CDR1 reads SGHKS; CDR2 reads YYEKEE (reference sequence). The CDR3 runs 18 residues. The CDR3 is CASSLGIQGFTGANVLTF. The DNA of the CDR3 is TGTGCCAGCAGCTTGGGTATACAGGGGTTCACTGGGGCCAACGTCCTGACTTTC.

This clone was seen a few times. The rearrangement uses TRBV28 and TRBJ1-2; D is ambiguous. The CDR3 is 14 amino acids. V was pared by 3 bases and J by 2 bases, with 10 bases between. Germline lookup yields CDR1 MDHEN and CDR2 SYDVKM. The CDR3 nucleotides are TGTGCCAGCAGTTTTGTGGGGAAGAACTATGGCTACACCTTC. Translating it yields CASSFVGKNYGYTF.

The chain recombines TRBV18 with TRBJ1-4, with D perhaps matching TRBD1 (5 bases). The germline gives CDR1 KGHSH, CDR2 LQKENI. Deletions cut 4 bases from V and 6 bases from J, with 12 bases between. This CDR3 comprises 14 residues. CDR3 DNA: TGTGCCAGCTCACGAGGGGTAGGGGATGAAAAACTGTTTTTT. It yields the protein CASSRGVGDEKLFF.

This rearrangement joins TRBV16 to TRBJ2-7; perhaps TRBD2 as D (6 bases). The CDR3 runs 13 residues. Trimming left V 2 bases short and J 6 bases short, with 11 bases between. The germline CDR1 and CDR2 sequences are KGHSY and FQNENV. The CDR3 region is CASSQLRDGEQYV. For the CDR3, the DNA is TGTGCCAGCAGCCAACTGCGGGACGGCGAGCAGTACGTC.

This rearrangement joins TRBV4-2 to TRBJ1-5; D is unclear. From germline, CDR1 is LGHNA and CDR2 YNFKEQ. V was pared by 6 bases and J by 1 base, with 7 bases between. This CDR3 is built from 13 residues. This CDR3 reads CASSPRSNQPQHF. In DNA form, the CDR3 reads TGTGCCAGCAGTCCCCGGAGCAATCAGCCCCAGCATTTT.

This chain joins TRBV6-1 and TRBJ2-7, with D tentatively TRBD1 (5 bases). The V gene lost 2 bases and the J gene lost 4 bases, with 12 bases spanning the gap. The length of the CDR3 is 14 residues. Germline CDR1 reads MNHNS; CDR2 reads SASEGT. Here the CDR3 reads CASSEQPAGYEQYV. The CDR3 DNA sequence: TGTGCCAGCAGTGAACAGCCCGCAGGGTACGAGCAGTACGTC.

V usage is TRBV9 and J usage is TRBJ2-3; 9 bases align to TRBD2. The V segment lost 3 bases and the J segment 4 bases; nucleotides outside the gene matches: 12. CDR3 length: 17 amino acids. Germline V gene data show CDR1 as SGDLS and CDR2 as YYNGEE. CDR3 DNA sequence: TGTGCCAGCAGCGCGGACTATGGCGGGGGGGTTCCAGATACGCAGTATTTT. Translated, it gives CASSADYGGGVPDTQYF.

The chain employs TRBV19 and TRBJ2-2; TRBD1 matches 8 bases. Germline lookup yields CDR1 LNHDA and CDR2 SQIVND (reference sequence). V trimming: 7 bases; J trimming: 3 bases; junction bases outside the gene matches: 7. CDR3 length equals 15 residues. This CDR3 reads CASTRTGLDTGELFF. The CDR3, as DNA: TGTGCCAGTACCAGGACAGGGCTTGACACCGGGGAGCTGTTTTTT. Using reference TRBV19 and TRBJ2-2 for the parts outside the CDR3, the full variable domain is DGGITQSPKYLFRKEGQNVTLSCEQNLNHDAMYWYRQDPGQGLRLIYYSQIVNDFQKGDIAEGYSVSREKKESFPLTVTSAQKNPTAFYLCASTRTGLDTGELFFGEGSRLTVL.

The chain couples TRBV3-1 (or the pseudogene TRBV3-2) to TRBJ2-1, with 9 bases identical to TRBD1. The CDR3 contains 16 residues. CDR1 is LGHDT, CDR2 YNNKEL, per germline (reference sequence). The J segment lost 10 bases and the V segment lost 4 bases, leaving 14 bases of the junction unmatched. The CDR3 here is CASSLNPGQGFGEQFF. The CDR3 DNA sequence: TGTGCCAGCAGCCTCAACCCGGGACAGGGTTTCGGGGAGCAGTTCTTC.

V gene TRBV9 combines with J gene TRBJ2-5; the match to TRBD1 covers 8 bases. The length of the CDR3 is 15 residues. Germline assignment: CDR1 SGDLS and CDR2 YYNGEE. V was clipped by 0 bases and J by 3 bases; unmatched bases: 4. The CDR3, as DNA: TGTGCCAGCAGCGTAGGGACAGGGATGAAAGAGACCCAGTACTTC. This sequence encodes CASSVGTGMKETQYF.

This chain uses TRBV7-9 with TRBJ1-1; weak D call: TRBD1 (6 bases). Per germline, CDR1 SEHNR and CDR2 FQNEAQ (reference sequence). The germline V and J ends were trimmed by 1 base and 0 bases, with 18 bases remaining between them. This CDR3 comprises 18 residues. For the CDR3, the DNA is TGTGCCAGCAGCTTAGATCTAGCCAGGGGCGCTATGAACACTGAAGCTTTCTTT. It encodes CASSLDLARGAMNTEAFF.

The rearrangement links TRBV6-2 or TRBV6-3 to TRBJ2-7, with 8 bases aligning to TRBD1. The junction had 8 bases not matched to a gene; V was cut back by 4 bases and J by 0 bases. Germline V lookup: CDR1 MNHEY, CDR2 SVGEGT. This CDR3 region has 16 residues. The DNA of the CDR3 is TGTGCCAGCAGTTTCGATCGGACAGGGTCCTCCTACGAGCAGTACGTC. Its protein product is CASSFDRTGSSYEQYV.

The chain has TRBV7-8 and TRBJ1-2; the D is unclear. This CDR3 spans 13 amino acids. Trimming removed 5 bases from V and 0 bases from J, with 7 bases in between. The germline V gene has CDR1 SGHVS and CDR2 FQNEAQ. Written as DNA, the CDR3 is TGTGCCAGCAGCCTCCGGGCTAACTATGGCTACACCTTC. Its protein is CASSLRANYGYTF.

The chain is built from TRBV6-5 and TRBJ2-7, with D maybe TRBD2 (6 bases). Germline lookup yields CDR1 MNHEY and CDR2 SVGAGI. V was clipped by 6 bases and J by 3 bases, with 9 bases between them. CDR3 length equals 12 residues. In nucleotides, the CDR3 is TGTGCCAGCAGGGACTACGGCTACGAGCAGTACGTC. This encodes CASRDYGYEQYV.

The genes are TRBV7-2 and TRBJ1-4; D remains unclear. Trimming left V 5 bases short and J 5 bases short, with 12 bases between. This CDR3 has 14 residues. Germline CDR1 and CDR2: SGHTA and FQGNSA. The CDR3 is CASSLPARNEKLFF. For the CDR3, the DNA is TGTGCCAGCAGCCTCCCAGCAAGAAATGAAAAACTGTTTTTT.

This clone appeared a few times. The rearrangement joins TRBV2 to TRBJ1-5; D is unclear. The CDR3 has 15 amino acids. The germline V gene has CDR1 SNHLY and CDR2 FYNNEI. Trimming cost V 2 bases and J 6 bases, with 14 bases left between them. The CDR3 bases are TGTGCCAGCAGTGAAACTGATAGGGTCTCTCAGCCCCAGCATTTT. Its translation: CASSETDRVSQPQHF.

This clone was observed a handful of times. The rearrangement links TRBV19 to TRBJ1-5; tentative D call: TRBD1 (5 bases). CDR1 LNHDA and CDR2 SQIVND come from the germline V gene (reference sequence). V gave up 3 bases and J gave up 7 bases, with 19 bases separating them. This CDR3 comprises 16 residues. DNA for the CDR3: TGTGCCAGTAGTATTGAAGGGACCTTAGGTAGACAGCCCCAGCATTTT. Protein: CASSIEGTLGRQPQHF.

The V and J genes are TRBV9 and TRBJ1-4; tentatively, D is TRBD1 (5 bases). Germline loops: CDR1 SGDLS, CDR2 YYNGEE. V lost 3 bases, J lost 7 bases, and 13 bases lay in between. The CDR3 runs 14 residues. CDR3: CASSAGQPAEKLFF. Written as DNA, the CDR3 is TGTGCCAGCAGCGCCGGACAACCGGCTGAAAAACTGTTTTTT.

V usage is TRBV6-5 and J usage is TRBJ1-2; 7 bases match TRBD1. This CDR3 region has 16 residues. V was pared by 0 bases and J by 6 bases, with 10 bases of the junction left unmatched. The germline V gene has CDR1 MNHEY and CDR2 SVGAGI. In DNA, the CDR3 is TGTGCCAGCAGTTACTCAACTCCGGGACAGCGCCATGGCTACACCTTC. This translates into CASSYSTPGQRHGYTF.

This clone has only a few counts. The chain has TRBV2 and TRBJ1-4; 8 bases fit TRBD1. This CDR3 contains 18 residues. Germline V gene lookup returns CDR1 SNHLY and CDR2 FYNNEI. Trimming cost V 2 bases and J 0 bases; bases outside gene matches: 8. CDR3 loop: CASSELTVQGATNEKLFF. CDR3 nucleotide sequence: TGTGCCAGCAGTGAATTAACCGTACAGGGGGCAACTAATGAAAAACTGTTTTTT.